The rows below give T cell receptor beta chains drawn from one sample of a study of PD-1 blockade in classical Hodgkin lymphoma. Produced via immunoSEQ multiplex PCR; TCRdb's table is partial and in-frame only. The sample holds approximately 35,000 clones, roughly 94% seen once. Sequenced sample: peripheral blood mononuclear cells (PBMCs). The receptors stem from a human donor with classical Hodgkin lymphoma. The CDR3 runs from the conserved cysteine through the conserved F or W. D genes are given only for firm matches. Where a row states a size, it is once, few, many or the class of an expanded clone; other rows omit it.

V gene	D gene	J gene	clone size	CDR3 DNA	CDR3 protein
TRBV28	NA	TRBJ2-7	once	TGTGCCAGCAGTAGACCCACCACCTACGAGCAGTACTTC	CASSRPTTYEQYF
TRBV6-5	NA	TRBJ2-1	NA	TGTGCCAGCAGTTACGGCACCCCCACCTACAATGAGCAGTTCTTC	CASSYGTPTYNEQFF
TRBV2	NA	TRBJ1-1	NA	TGTGCCAGCAGTGAATCGGTCAGGGGCACTGAAGCTTTCTTT	CASSESVRGTEAFF
TRBV10-3	NA	TRBJ2-3	NA	TGTGCCATCAGTGATTTGGACAGAAGCACAGATACGCAGTATTTT	CAISDLDRSTDTQYF
TRBV6-5	TRBD2	TRBJ2-7	NA	TGTGCCAGCAGTTATACCGGGACTAGCGGGAGATACGAGCAGTACTTC	CASSYTGTSGRYEQYF
TRBV5-1	NA	TRBJ1-3	NA	TGCGCCAGCAGCTCCCTAGGGGCTGGAAACACCATATATTTT	CASSSLGAGNTIYF
TRBV29-1	TRBD1	TRBJ2-7	NA	TGCAGCGTGCCGTCGGGACAGGGCGACTCCTACGAGCAGTACTTC	CSVPSGQGDSYEQYF
TRBV5-4	NA	TRBJ1-4	NA	TGTGCCAGCAGCTCCGGGACCTTTAATGAAAAACTGTTTTTT	CASSSGTFNEKLFF
TRBV19	TRBD2	TRBJ2-1	once	TGTGCCAGTAACTCGGGGGGACTTGAAAACAATGAGCAGTTCTTC	CASNSGGLENNEQFF
TRBV6-4	NA	TRBJ1-2	NA	TGTGCCAGCAGTGACTCAGGGGTTGGCTACACCTTC	CASSDSGVGYTF
TRBV5-6	TRBD1	TRBJ1-2	once	TGTGCCAGCAGCGAACTTTGGACAGGGGGAGGCTATGGCTACACCTTC	CASSELWTGGGYGYTF
TRBV21-1	NA	TRBJ2-6	NA	TGTGCCAGCAGCCCCGTGCCGCGGACAGGGGAATCTGGGGCCAACGTCCTGACTTTC	CASSPVPRTGESGANVLTF
TRBV7-2	NA	TRBJ2-2	NA	TGTGCCAGCAGCCCACCGGCCGGGGAGCTGTTTTTT	CASSPPAGELFF
TRBV7-2	NA	TRBJ1-1	NA	TGTGCCAGCAGCTCTGCCGGGATCACTGAAGCTTTCTTT	CASSSAGITEAFF
TRBV5-4	NA	TRBJ2-5	NA	TGTGCCAGCAGCCCCCGGCGAGGGGAAGAGACCCAGTACTTC	CASSPRRGEETQYF
TRBV29-1	NA	TRBJ1-4	NA	TGCAGCGTCCGGGCCGAATCCCGTAATGAAAAACTGTTTTTT	CSVRAESRNEKLFF
TRBV13	NA	TRBJ1-1	NA	TGTGCCAGCAGCTCCCAGTTGAACACTGAAGCTTTCTTT	CASSSQLNTEAFF
TRBV12-5	NA	TRBJ1-6	once	TGTGCTAGTGGTTTGGGCGGAAATAATTCACCCCTCCACTTT	CASGLGGNNSPLHF
TRBV7-6	NA	TRBJ2-1	NA	TGTGCCAGCGGCGGGATTATGTACAATGAGCAGTTCTTC	CASGGIMYNEQFF
TRBV6-1	TRBD1	TRBJ1-2	NA	TGTGCCAGCAGGACAGGGAATGGCTACACCTTC	CASRTGNGYTF
TRBV28	NA	TRBJ1-1	once	TGTGCCAGCAGTTTTCCGGGGGAAGCTTTCTTT	CASSFPGEAFF
TRBV27	TRBD1	TRBJ2-2	NA	TGTGCCAGCGGGAGACAGGGTTACACCGGGGAGCTGTTTTTT	CASGRQGYTGELFF
TRBV30	NA	TRBJ2-1	NA	TGTGCCTGGAGCAGTCAGGGCTACAATGAGCAGTTCTTC	CAWSSQGYNEQFF
TRBV6-1	NA	TRBJ2-3	NA	TGTGCCAGTGCCCTAAGGGGCGGACCCACCGATACGCAGTATTTT	CASALRGGPTDTQYF
TRBV4-3	NA	TRBJ2-5	NA	TGCGCCAGCAGCGAGAGGGCCCAAGAGACCCAGTACTTC	CASSERAQETQYF
TRBV6-1	TRBD1	TRBJ1-2	NA	TGTGCCAGCAGACCTCCGGGGGACAGACCGTTCGACACCTTC	CASRPPGDRPFDTF
TRBV4-1	TRBD1	TRBJ2-1	NA	TGCGCCAGCAGCCCCCTGGGGACAGGGGTCAATGAGCAGTTCTTC	CASSPLGTGVNEQFF
TRBV2	NA	TRBJ1-1	NA	TGTGCCAGCAGGACACAGCAGATGAACACTGAAGCTTTCTTT	CASRTQQMNTEAFF
TRBV29-1	TRBD1	TRBJ1-2	NA	TGCAGCGTTGACACTGACAGGGAATACTATGGCTACACCTTC	CSVDTDREYYGYTF
TRBV27	NA	TRBJ1-2	NA	TGTGCCAGCAGTATCACGGGGGACCATGGCTACACCTTC	CASSITGDHGYTF
TRBV6-5	NA	TRBJ1-5	NA	TGTGCCAGCAGTTATGGTGGCGGTCAGCCCCAGCATTTT	CASSYGGGQPQHF
TRBV5-1	NA	TRBJ2-7	NA	TGCGCCAGCAGCTTGGGGGGAACCAGCTCCTACGAGCAGTACTTC	CASSLGGTSSYEQYF
TRBV30	NA	TRBJ1-2	NA	TGTGCCTGGAGTTGGCGGGGATATGGCTACACCTTC	CAWSWRGYGYTF
TRBV5-5	NA	TRBJ2-7	NA	TGTGCCAGCAGCTTGGTTGTGTCGTGGGAGCAGTACTTC	CASSLVVSWEQYF
TRBV11-3	NA	TRBJ1-1	NA	TGTGCCAGCAGCTTAAACGGAGACACTGAAGCTTTCTTT	CASSLNGDTEAFF
TRBV7-3	TRBD1	TRBJ2-7	NA	TGTGCCAGCAGCCGGGACAGGGGGCCCTACGAGCAGTACTTC	CASSRDRGPYEQYF
TRBV27	NA	TRBJ2-7	NA	TGTGCCAGCAGCCTTCGGGGGGCTACCTACGAGCAGTACTTC	CASSLRGATYEQYF
TRBV5-5	NA	TRBJ2-2	NA	TGTGCCAGCAGCTTCCCTGGCCAGGAAAGTACCGGGGAGCTGTTTTTT	CASSFPGQESTGELFF
TRBV5-1	NA	TRBJ2-7	NA	TGCGCCAGCAGCTTTTCTGAACCCTACGAGCAGTACTTC	CASSFSEPYEQYF
TRBV6-5	TRBD2	TRBJ2-5	NA	TGTGCCAGCAGAGAGGCGGGAGCCCGGGAGACCCAGTACTTC	CASREAGARETQYF
TRBV7-2	NA	TRBJ1-5	NA	TGTGCCAGCAGCTTAGAAGCGGATCAGCCCCAGCATTTT	CASSLEADQPQHF
TRBV10-3	TRBD2	TRBJ2-7	NA	TGTGCCATCGGGGGGGGTGTATGGACAACCCCCTACGAGCAGTACTTC	CAIGGGVWTTPYEQYF
TRBV28	NA	TRBJ2-2	NA	TGTGCCAGCAGGATAAGGGGGACGAACACCGGGGAGCTGTTTTTT	CASRIRGTNTGELFF
TRBV11-3	NA	TRBJ1-1	NA	TGTGCCAGCAGCTTGGACGGAAGGAACACTGAAGCTTTCTTT	CASSLDGRNTEAFF
TRBV5-8	NA	TRBJ2-1	NA	TGTGCCAGCCAGGGGTTCGCCTACAATGAGCAGTTCTTC	CASQGFAYNEQFF
TRBV20-1	NA	TRBJ2-3	NA	TGCAGTGCTAGAAATCTGGGGACGCAGTATTTT	CSARNLGTQYF
TRBV5-1	NA	TRBJ1-1	NA	TGCGCCAGCAGCTTCGGAAGAGACACTGAAGCTTTCTTT	CASSFGRDTEAFF